This paragraph covers one TCR beta chain sequence. Original methodology: Estimation of nucleated cell counts relied on the amplification of reference gene primers. Data came from immunoSEQ multiplex PCR; TCRdb stores just in-frame clones and leaves some out. V and J calls and clone size are as listed in that table; D and trimming were resolved from the DNA. The data show more than 200,000 clones, with just over 85% seen just once and over 1.1% held by the top ten. The sample comes from a study of blood T cell repertoires in COVID-19. Study at large: Some COVID-19 samples were acute and others convalescent; all came from the United States, Italy and Spain. PBMCs, B-cell-depleted T cells, or T cells provided the cDNA or gDNA that made up the material.

CDR1 is SGHRS and CDR2 is YFSETQ in the germline V gene. The length of the CDR3 is 16 residues. With 0 bases clipped from V and 7 bases from J, the junction kept 5 bases outside the gene matches. The J gene is TRBJ1-6, the V gene TRBV5-1; 9 nucleotides line up with TRBD1. Sequencing was carried out using peripheral blood. The sequence was obtained from a man aged 80 or over with acute or convalescent COVID-19. DNA for the CDR3: TGCGCCAGCAGCTTGGATGTACAGGGGGCGAATTCACCCCTCCACTTT. Its translation: CASSLDVQGANSPLHF.